A single sample is the source of the 6 T cell receptor beta chains below, sequenced in a study of blood T cell repertoires in COVID-19 (dated by TCRdb to the early 2020s). Library creation used the immunoSEQ multiplex PCR assay. Drawn from immuneACCESS, this table holds only the in-frame rearrangements with V and J called that TCRdb kept. Clones are partly lost; checked studies trace under half to an unresolved V gene and leave the rest unexplained. In all, the sample holds about 36,000 clones, and about nine tenths of those were seen once. 4.5% to 5.5% of the sample is taken by the ten largest. Sequencing used peripheral blood. Receptors were obtained from a human donor in a cohort sampled during active COVID-19.

The genes are TRBV7-9 and TRBJ1-1; no reliable D call. Germline values: CDR1 SEHNR, CDR2 FQNEAQ (reference sequence). Trimming cost V 4 bases and J 7 bases, with 16 bases left between them. The CDR3 is 14 residues long. CDR3 nucleotides: TGTGCCAGCAGCTCCAGGACTGGAGAGGGTGAAGCTTTCTTT. It translates to CASSSRTGEGEAFF.

The rearrangement joins TRBV9 to TRBJ2-1; TRBD2 might be the D (6 bases). Trimming took 6 bases from V and 0 from J, leaving 10 bases between them. Germline V gene sequence: CDR1 SGDLS, CDR2 YYNGEE. The CDR3 consists of 14 residues. CDR3 sequence (DNA): TGTGCCAGCACCCAGACTAGCTCCTACAATGAGCAGTTCTTC. Protein sequence: CASTQTSSYNEQFF.

The V and J genes are TRBV14 and TRBJ2-2; 10 bases match TRBD1. Germline values: CDR1 SGHDN, CDR2 FVKESK. The length of the CDR3 is 16 residues. Losses at the gene ends were 5 bases for V and 2 bases for J; bases not matched to a gene: 5. The CDR3 is CASSTGTGVNTGELFF. In DNA form, the CDR3 reads TGTGCCAGCAGCACCGGGACAGGGGTTAACACCGGGGAGCTGTTTTTT.

The chain couples TRBV12-1 to TRBJ2-3; the D call of TRBD2 is as the table states it, not checked on the DNA. TRBV12-1 constitutes a pseudogene. This CDR3 contains 20 residues. This chain's CDR3 is CASRSTPGGLAMKGTDTQYF. The CDR3 DNA follows: TGTGCCAGCAGGTCTACCCCGGGGGGACTAGCAATGAAAGGCACAGATACGCAGTATTTT.

The chain is built from TRBV19 and TRBJ2-1, with TRBD2 identical over 9 bases. Losses at the gene ends were 6 bases for V and 3 bases for J; bases not matched to a gene: 9. The germline gives CDR1 LNHDA, CDR2 SQIVND (reference sequence). The CDR3 contains 16 residues. The CDR3 loop reads CASRDLSGGRYNEQFF. CDR3 DNA: TGTGCCAGTAGAGACCTTAGCGGGGGCCGCTACAATGAGCAGTTCTTC. Full variable domain (rest looked up from reference TRBV19 and TRBJ2-1): DGGITQSPKYLFRKEGQNVTLSCEQNLNHDAMYWYRQDPGQGLRLIYYSQIVNDFQKGDIAEGYSVSREKKESFPLTVTSAQKNPTAFYLCASRDLSGGRYNEQFFGPGTRLTVL.

The chain uses TRBV30 and TRBJ1-1, with TRBD1 matching over 7 bases. This CDR3 contains 13 residues. Germline V gene sequence: CDR1 GTSNPN, CDR2 SVGIG (reference sequence). V dropped 1 base and J dropped 5; count of bases not matched to a gene: 4. CDR3 sequence reads: CAWSGQGGTEAFF. Here the CDR3 DNA reads TGTGCCTGGAGTGGACAGGGCGGAACTGAAGCTTTCTTT.